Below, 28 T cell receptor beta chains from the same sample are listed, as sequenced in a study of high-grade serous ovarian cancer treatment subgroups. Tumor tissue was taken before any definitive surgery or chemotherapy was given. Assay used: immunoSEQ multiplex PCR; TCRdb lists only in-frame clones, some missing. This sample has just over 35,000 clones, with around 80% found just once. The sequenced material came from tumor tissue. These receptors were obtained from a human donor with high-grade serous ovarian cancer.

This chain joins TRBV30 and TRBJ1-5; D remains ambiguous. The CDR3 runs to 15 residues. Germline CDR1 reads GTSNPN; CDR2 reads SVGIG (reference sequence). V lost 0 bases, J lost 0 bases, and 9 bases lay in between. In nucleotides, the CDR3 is TGTGCCTGGAGTGTATTCGGGAATAGCAATCAGCCCCAGCATTTT. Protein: CAWSVFGNSNQPQHF.

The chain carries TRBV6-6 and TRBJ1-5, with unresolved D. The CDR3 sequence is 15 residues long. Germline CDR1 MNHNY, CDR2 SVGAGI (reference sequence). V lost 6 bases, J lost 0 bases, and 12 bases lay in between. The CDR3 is CASRSQDLSNQPQHF. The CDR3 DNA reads TGTGCCAGCAGGTCCCAGGACCTTAGCAATCAGCCCCAGCATTTT.

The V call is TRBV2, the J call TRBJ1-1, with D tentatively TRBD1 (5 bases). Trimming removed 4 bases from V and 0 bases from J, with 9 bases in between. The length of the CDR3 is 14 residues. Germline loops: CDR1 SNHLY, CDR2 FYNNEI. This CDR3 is CASSVQGMNTEAFF. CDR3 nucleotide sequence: TGTGCCAGCAGTGTTCAGGGTATGAACACTGAAGCTTTCTTT.

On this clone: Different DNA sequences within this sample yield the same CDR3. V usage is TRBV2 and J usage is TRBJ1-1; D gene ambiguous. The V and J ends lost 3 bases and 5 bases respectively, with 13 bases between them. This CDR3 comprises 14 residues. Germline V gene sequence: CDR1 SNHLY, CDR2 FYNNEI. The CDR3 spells CASSETAGGTEAFF. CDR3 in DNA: TGTGCCAGCAGTGAGACGGCGGGTGGAACTGAAGCTTTCTTT.

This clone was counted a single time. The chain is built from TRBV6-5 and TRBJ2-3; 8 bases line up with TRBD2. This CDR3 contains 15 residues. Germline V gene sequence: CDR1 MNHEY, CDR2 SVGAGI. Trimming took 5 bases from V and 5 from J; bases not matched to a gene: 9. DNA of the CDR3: TGTGCCAGCAGTCCGGCAGGGGCGGGGGGAGATACGCAGTATTTT. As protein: CASSPAGAGGDTQYF.

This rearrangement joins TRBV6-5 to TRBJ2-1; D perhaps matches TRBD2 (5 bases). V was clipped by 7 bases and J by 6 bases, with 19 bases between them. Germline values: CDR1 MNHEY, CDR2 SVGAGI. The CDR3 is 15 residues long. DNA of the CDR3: TGTGCCAGCACTGTAAGGGCCGGGAAATTCAATGAGCAGTTCTTC. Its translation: CASTVRAGKFNEQFF.

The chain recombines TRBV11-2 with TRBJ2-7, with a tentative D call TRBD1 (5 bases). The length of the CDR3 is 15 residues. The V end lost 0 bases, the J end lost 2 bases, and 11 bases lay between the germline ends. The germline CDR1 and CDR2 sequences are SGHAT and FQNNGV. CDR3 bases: TGTGCCAGCAGCTTAGACGCAGGGAAACCCTACGAGCAGTACTTC. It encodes CASSLDAGKPYEQYF.

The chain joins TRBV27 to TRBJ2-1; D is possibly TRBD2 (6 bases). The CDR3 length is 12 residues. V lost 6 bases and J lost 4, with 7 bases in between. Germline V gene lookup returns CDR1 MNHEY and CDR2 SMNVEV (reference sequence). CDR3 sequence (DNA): TGTGCCAGCAGAGCGGGTTACAATGAGCAGTTCTTC. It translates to CASRAGYNEQFF.

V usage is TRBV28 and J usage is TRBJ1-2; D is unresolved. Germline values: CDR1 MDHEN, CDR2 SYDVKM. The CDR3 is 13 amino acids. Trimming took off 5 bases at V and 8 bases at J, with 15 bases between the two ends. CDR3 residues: CASSLWEGRGYTF. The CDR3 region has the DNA TGTGCCAGCAGTCTCTGGGAGGGTCGGGGCTACACCTTC.

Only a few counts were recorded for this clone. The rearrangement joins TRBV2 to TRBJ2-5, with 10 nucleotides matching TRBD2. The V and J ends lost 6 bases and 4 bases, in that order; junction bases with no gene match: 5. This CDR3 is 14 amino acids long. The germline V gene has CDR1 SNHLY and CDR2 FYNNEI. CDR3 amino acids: CASRASGSRETQYF. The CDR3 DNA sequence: TGTGCCAGCAGGGCTAGCGGGAGTCGAGAGACCCAGTACTTC.

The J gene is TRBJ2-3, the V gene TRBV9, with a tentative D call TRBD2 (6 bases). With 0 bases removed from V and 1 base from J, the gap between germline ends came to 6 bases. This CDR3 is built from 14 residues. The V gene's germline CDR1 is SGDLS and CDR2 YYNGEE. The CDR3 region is CASSVVAGTDTQYF. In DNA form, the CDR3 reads TGTGCCAGCAGCGTAGTAGCGGGCACAGATACGCAGTATTTT.

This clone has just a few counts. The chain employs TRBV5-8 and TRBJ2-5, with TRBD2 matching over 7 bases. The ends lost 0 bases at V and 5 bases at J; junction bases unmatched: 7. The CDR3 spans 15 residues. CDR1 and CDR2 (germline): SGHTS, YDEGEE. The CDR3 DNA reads TGTGCCAGCAGCTTGGTGCCGCAGGGAGGGGAGACCCAGTACTTC. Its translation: CASSLVPQGGETQYF.

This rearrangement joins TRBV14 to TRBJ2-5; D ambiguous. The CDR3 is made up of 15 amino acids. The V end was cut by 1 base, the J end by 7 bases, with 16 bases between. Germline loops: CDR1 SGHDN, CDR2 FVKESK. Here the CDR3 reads CASSQAGTIFGTQYF. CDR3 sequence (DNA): TGTGCCAGCAGCCAAGCCGGTACCATATTCGGGACCCAGTACTTC.

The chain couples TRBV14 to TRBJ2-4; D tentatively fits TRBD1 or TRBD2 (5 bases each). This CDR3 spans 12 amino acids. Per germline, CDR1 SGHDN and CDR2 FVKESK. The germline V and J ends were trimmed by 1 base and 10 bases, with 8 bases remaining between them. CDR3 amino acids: CASSQGDAIQYF. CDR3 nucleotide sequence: TGTGCCAGCAGCCAAGGGGACGCTATTCAGTACTTC.

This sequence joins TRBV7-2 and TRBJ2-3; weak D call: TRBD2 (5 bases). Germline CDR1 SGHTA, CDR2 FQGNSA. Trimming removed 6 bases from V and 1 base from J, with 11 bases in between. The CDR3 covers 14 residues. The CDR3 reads CASSVGVGTDTQYF. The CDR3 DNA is TGTGCCAGCAGTGTGGGAGTCGGCACAGATACGCAGTATTTT.

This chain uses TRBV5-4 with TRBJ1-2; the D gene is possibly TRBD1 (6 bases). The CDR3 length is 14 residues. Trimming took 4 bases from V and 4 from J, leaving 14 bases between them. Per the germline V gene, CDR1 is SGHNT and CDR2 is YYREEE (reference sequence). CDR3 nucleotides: TGTGCCAGCAGCCTTTACCGGGACACCTATGGCTACACCTTC. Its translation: CASSLYRDTYGYTF.

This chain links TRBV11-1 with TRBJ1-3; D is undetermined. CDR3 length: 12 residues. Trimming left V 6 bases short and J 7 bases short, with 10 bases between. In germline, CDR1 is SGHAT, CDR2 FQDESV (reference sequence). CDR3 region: CASRTGGNTIYF. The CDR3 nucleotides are TGTGCCAGCAGGACCGGCGGGAACACCATATATTTT.

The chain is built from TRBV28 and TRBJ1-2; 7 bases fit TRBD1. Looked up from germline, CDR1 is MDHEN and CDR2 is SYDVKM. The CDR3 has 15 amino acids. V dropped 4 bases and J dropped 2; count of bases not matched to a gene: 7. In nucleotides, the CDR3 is TGTGCCAGCAGTTCAGGACAGGCCCCAAACTATGGCTACACCTTC. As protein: CASSSGQAPNYGYTF.

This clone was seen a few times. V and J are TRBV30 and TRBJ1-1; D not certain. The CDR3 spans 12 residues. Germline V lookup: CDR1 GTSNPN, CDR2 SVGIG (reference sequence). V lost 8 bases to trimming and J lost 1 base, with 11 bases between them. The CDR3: CAAELGNTEAFF. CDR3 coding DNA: TGTGCCGCCGAACTCGGGAACACTGAAGCTTTCTTT.

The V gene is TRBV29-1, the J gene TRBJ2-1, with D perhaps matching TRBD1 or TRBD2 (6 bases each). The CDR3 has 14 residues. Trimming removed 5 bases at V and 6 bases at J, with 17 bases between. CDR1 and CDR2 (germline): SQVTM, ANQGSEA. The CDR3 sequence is CSVNINRGANEQFF. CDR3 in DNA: TGCAGCGTTAACATCAATAGGGGGGCCAATGAGCAGTTCTTC.

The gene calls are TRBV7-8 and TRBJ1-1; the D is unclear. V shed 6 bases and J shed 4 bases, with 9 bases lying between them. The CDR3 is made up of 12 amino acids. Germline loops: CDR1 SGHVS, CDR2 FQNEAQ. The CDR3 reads CASSSGITEAFF. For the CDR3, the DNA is TGTGCCAGCAGTTCGGGCATCACTGAAGCTTTCTTT.

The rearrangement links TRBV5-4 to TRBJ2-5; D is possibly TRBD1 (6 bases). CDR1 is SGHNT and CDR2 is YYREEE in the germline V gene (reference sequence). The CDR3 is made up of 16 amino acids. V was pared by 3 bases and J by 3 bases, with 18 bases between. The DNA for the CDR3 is TGTGCCAGCAGCTCCGGACAGCCTCTAGGGGAAGAGACCCAGTACTTC. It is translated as CASSSGQPLGEETQYF. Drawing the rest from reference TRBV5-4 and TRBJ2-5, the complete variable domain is ETGVTQSPTHLIKTRGQQVTLRCSSQSGHNTVSWYQQALGQGPQFIFQYYREEENGRGNFPPRFSGLQFPNYSSELNVNALELDDSALYLCASSSGQPLGEETQYFGPGTRLLVL.

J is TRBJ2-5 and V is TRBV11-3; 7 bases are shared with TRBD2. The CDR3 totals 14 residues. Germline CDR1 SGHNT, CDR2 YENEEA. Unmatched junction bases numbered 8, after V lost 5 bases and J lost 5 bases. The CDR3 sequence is CASSASGEGETQYF. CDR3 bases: TGTGCCAGCAGCGCCTCCGGGGAGGGGGAGACCCAGTACTTC.

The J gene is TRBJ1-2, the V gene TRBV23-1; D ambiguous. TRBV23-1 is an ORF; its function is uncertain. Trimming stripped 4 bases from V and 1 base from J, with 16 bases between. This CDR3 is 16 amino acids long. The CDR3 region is CASSRNDWKGNYGYTF. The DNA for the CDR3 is TGCGCCAGCAGTCGGAACGACTGGAAGGGTAACTATGGCTACACCTTC.

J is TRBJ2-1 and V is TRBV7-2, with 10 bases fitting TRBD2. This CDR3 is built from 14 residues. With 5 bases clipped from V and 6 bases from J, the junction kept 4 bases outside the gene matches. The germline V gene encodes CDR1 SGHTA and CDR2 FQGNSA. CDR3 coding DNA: TGTGCCAGCAGCCGACTAGCGGGTTCCAATGAGCAGTTCTTC. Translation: CASSRLAGSNEQFF. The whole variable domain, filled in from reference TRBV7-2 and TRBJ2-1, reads GAGVSQSPSNKVTEKGKDVELRCDPISGHTALYWYRQSLGQGLEFLIYFQGNSAPDKSGLPSDRFSAERTGGSVSTLTIQRTQQEDSAVYLCASSRLAGSNEQFFGPGTRLTVL.

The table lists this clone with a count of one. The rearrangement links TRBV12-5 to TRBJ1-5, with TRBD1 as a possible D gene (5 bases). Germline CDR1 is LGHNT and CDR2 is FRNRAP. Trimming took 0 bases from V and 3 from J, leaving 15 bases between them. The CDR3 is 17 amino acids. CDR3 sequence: CASGLVVGAGDNQPQHF. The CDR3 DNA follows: TGTGCTAGTGGTTTGGTAGTAGGGGCTGGTGACAATCAGCCCCAGCATTTT. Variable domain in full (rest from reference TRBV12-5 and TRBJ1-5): DARVTQTPRHKVTEMGQEVTMRCQPILGHNTVFWYRQTMMQGLELLAYFRNRAPLDDSGMPKDRFSAEMPDATLATLKIQPSEPRDSAVYFCASGLVVGAGDNQPQHFGDGTRLSIL.

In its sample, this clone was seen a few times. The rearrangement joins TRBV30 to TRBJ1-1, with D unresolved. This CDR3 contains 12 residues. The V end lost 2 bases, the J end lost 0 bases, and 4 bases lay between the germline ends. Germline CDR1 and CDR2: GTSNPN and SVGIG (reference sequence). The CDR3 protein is CAWSRLNTEAFF. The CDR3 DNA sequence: TGTGCCTGGAGTCGATTGAACACTGAAGCTTTCTTT.

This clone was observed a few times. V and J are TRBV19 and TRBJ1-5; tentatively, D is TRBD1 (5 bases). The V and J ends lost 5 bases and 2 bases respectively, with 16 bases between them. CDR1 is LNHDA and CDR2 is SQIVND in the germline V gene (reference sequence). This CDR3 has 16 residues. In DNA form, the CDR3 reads TGTGCCAGTAGTGTTGACAGCCCCGCTGGCAATCAGCCCCAGCATTTT. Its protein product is CASSVDSPAGNQPQHF.